This is a list of T cell receptor beta chains from one sample in a study of monozygotic twins with inflammatory bowel disease. TCRdb re-called the 5' RACE reads and catalogs CDR3 proteins one per entry, DNA excluded. This sample lists around 140,000 distinct CDR3 sequences; its ten largest clones have less than 2.5%. Sequences were obtained from blood. The receptor source for this set is a human donor with ulcerative colitis or Crohn's disease, or a healthy co-twin of an affected twin (not recorded which). The CDR3 runs from the conserved cysteine through the conserved F or W.

V gene	J gene	CDR3 length	CDR3 protein
TRBV5-5	TRBJ1-5	16	CASSSRLGQSGQPQHF
TRBV6-1	TRBJ1-6	15	CASSLVVRLNSPLHF
TRBV14	TRBJ2-5	12	CASSLQGMSQYF
TRBV24-1	TRBJ2-5	13	CATSDFLSETQYF
TRBV7-9	TRBJ2-5	15	CASSSPRDRGETQYF
TRBV5-1	TRBJ2-1	16	CASSPLSGSSYNEQFF
TRBV28	TRBJ1-1	16	CASSTLSFGGVAEAFF
TRBV5-1	TRBJ1-4	15	CASSYGQPTNEKLFF
TRBV5-6	TRBJ1-2	14	CASSLRSLNYGYTF
TRBV29-1	TRBJ2-3	12	CSVGRVSDTQYF
TRBV2	TRBJ2-2	16	CASSRMETRNTGELFF
TRBV7-2	TRBJ2-4	12	CASSPLLNIQYF
TRBV4-1	TRBJ1-1	16	CASSQRQGAVNTEAFF
TRBV3-1	TRBJ1-2	17	CASSLQTGPSGDYGYTF
TRBV5-1	TRBJ2-1	17	CASSLGQGGFVRYEQFF
TRBV27	TRBJ2-1	15	CASSTPSGVWNEQFF
TRBV28	TRBJ1-5	14	CASRGTDPWSPQHF
TRBV5-1	TRBJ1-1	12	CASSLEAGEAFF
TRBV5-1	TRBJ2-2	15	CASSFGEVNTGELFF
TRBV5-6	TRBJ2-7	17	CASSLLDAWTGGYEQYF
TRBV12-3/TRBV12-4	TRBJ1-1	14	CASSFRRENTEAFF
TRBV20-1	TRBJ2-3	15	CSASSGTTRRDTQYF
TRBV20-1	TRBJ1-1	13	CSARSGLGTEAFF
TRBV6-6	TRBJ2-3	12	CASMDSADTQYF
TRBV7-2	TRBJ1-1	17	CASSSYRGGLRNTEAFF
TRBV20-1	TRBJ2-2	13	CSAVTQSTGELFF
TRBV5-1	TRBJ2-1	13	CASSSGGGREQFF
TRBV7-3	TRBJ2-2	16	CASSLNDVRYTGELFF
TRBV7-2	TRBJ1-1	17	CASSPSPGTGSGTEAFF
TRBV7-2	TRBJ2-1	15	CASSLDSGRLHEQFF
TRBV27	TRBJ2-3	20	CASSPHNRGRRGLGTDTQYF
TRBV5-1	TRBJ2-7	13	CASSKPGNYEQYF
TRBV5-1	TRBJ2-5	16	CASSLDGQEIIETQYF
TRBV12-3/TRBV12-4	TRBJ2-5	15	CASSNPGLGVETQYF
TRBV7-3	TRBJ1-1	14	CASSQTTLNTEAFF
TRBV6-5	TRBJ2-5	14	CASSYSLGPKTQYF
TRBV28	TRBJ2-3	14	CASSSATSTDTQYF
TRBV11-1	TRBJ2-5	16	CASSFLRGSVVETQYF
TRBV5-4	TRBJ2-3	15	CASTLGPGGRDTQYF